This TCR beta chain was sequenced during a study of molecular identifiers for immune sequencing clone quantification. Every naive CD8 library was made from between about 20,000 and 1,100,000 sorted cells with 10%, 30% or 50% RNA. Via MiXCR, TCRdb re-called the PCR reads, giving one row per CDR3 protein. The sample has about 10,000 distinct CDR3 sequences; roughly a sixth are singletons. Per the germline V gene, CDR1 is PRHDT and CDR2 is FYEKMQ (reference sequence). The CDR3 is 13 residues long. Trimming took 1 base from V and 3 from J, leaving 7 bases between them. By frequency in the sample, this clonotype is medium-sized (0.01 to 0.1%).

Source material: naive CD8+ T cells from blood, with Jurkat cell RNA spiked in. Subset given: FACS-sorted CD8+CD4-CCR7+CD45RA+ naive T cells. The V and J genes are TRBV13 and TRBJ2-7; unclear D gene. This receptor was obtained from a human donor in good health. Some libraries in this study had Jurkat cell RNA spiked in. As DNA, the CDR3 is TGTGCCAGCAGCTTAGTTCTAGACTACGAGCAGTACTTC. It yields the protein CASSLVLDYEQYF.